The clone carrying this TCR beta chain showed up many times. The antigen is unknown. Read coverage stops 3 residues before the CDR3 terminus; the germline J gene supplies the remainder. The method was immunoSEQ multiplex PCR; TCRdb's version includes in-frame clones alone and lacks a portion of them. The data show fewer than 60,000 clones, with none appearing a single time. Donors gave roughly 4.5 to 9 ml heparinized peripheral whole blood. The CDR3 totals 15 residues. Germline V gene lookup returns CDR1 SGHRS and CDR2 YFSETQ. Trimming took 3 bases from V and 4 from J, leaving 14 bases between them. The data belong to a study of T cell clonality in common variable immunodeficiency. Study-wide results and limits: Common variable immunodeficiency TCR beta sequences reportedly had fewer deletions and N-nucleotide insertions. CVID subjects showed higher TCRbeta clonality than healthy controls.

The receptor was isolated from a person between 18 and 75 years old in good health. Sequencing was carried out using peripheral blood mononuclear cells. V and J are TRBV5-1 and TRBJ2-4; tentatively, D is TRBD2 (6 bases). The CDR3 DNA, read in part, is TGCGCCAGCAGCTCAACCGACCGGGGGAAAAACATT. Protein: CASSSTDRGKNI. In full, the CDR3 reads CASSSTDRGKNIQYF.